This T cell receptor beta chain derives from a study of post-analysis software for immune sequencing data. The study's findings and limits: TRBV5-6, TRBV5-1 and TRBV20-1 were among roughly five TRBV segments more frequent in patients than controls.

The TCR beta cDNA libraries carried unique molecular identifiers. TCRdb ran MiXCR on the PCR reads and lists one entry per CDR3 protein. The data hold about 460,000 distinct CDR3 sequences, with under 55% observed a single time. This clonotype was observed a handful of times. Its specificity is not known. Germline-derived CDR1 and CDR2 are SGHAT and FQDESV (reference sequence). The CDR3 contains 23 residues. V lost 4 bases to trimming and J lost 5 bases; unmatched junction nucleotides: 28. The sample was blood. The genes are TRBV11-1 and TRBJ2-5, with 13 bases aligning to TRBD2. The receptor was derived from a girl aged 10 to 17 with multiple sclerosis. CDR3: CASSSTYQTGTRTSGRWSETQYF. The DNA for the CDR3 is TGTGCCAGCAGCTCTACATACCAAACCGGGACCCGGACTAGCGGGAGATGGTCGGAGACCCAGTACTTC.